The sample holds one count of the clone carrying this T cell receptor (beta chain). The repertoire was sequenced with immunoSEQ multiplex PCR; TCRdb's copy has only in-frame clones and lacks some. Of fewer than 300,000 clones listed, roughly four fifths are singletons. Assignment of participants to cohorts was predicated upon participant-reported clinical history. The source of the sample is a study of blood T cell repertoires in COVID-19. Study-wide context: Sources were T cells, B-cell-depleted T cells, or PBMCs; the material itself was cDNA or gDNA.

Germline CDR1 reads LGHDT; CDR2 reads YNNKEL (reference sequence). The CDR3 covers 16 residues. With 5 bases removed from V and 4 bases from J, the gap between germline ends came to 20 bases. This chain links TRBV3-1 (or the pseudogene TRBV3-2) with TRBJ1-2; D gene unclear. Material: PBMCs or T cells enriched from blood (not recorded which). The receptor was derived from a man aged 35-49 years who had been exposed to COVID-19. The DNA of the CDR3 is TGTGCCAGCAGCGCGACCCTTGGCGGATTGTCCTATGGCTACACCTTC. Amino acids: CASSATLGGLSYGYTF.